These 21 T cell receptor beta chains were sequenced from one sample in a study of T-cell memory formation after mild COVID-19. TCRdb processed the 5' RACE reads anew with MiXCR; each CDR3 protein has one entry. The sample shows some 490,000 distinct CDR3 sequences, around a sixth of them seen only once. What was sequenced was PBMCs or a T cell subset sorted from them (not recorded which). These receptors were taken from an adult woman who had mild COVID-19 (a few samples of this study predate the infection). Cell type and time point are not known.

This clonotype has a count of ten or more. This chain uses TRBV3-1 with TRBJ2-1; TRBD2 agrees at 11 bases. Unmatched junction bases numbered 5, after V lost 4 bases and J lost 0 bases. CDR3 length: 17 residues. CDR1 and CDR2 from the germline V gene are LGHDT and YNNKEL (reference sequence). DNA of the CDR3: TGTGCCAGCAGCCCTATTCTAGCGGGGGGCTCCTACAATGAGCAGTTCTTC. This codes for CASSPILAGGSYNEQFF.

In its sample, this clonotype was seen many times. The chain couples TRBV7-9 to TRBJ2-7; D unclear. This CDR3 contains 15 residues. Germline V lookup: CDR1 SEHNR, CDR2 FQNEAQ (reference sequence). Trimming took 4 bases from V and 2 from J, leaving 15 bases between them. CDR3 DNA sequence: TGTGCCAGCAGCTCCCTCGGTGCGGCCGCCTACGAGCAGTACTTC. Encoded protein: CASSSLGAAAYEQYF.

V and J are TRBV6-2 or TRBV6-3 and TRBJ2-1; 10 bases line up with TRBD2. Germline CDR1 reads MNHEY; CDR2 reads SVGEGT. This CDR3 has 13 amino acids. V dropped 5 bases and J dropped 9; count of bases not matched to a gene: 4. The CDR3 region is CASSSGGVFEQFF. The CDR3 coding sequence is TGTGCCAGCAGTAGCGGGGGGGTCTTTGAGCAGTTCTTC.

This clonotype was observed a few times. The chain has TRBV5-1 and TRBJ2-7, with D tentatively TRBD2 (6 bases). The CDR3 extends over 15 amino acids. V lost 4 bases to trimming and J lost 1 base, with 15 bases between them. Germline-derived CDR1 and CDR2 are SGHRS and YFSETQ. CDR3 loop: CASSPGGQGSYEQYF. The DNA for the CDR3 is TGCGCCAGCAGCCCCGGAGGGCAGGGATCCTACGAGCAGTACTTC.

The CDR3 nucleotides read TGTGCCAGCAGCTCGACCAGGGGCGGGGAGACCCAGTACTTC. Residues: CASSSTRGGETQYF. This chain connects TRBV11-2 to TRBJ2-5, with a weak D call TRBD1 (6 bases). The V and J ends lost 4 bases and 5 bases respectively, with 14 bases between them. Germline-derived CDR1 and CDR2 are SGHAT and FQNNGV. This CDR3 is built from 14 residues.

There are a few counts of this clonotype. This chain joins TRBV20-1 and TRBJ2-7; 7 nucleotides match TRBD1. CDR1 is DFQATT, CDR2 SNEGSKA, per germline (reference sequence). The CDR3 has 15 residues. Trimming removed 2 bases from V and 3 bases from J; junction bases left unmatched: 10. This CDR3 reads CSARQYPGTDYEQYF. The DNA for the CDR3 is TGCAGTGCTAGACAGTACCCCGGGACAGACTACGAGCAGTACTTC.

This clonotype has more than one count but fewer than ten. The rearrangement links TRBV5-1 to TRBJ1-1; the match to TRBD1 covers 8 bases. The germline V gene has CDR1 SGHRS and CDR2 YFSETQ. V shed 0 bases and J 4 bases; nucleotides not matched to a gene: 14. This CDR3 is 18 amino acids long. The CDR3 DNA reads as TGCGCCAGCAGCTTGGAGGGCAAATTCAGGGGGCCGAGCACTGAAGCTTTCTTT. It is translated as CASSLEGKFRGPSTEAFF.

The chain uses TRBV7-6 and TRBJ2-3, with D possibly matching TRBD2 (7 bases). Trimming removed 5 bases from V and 0 bases from J, with 9 bases in between. The CDR3 is 14 amino acids. CDR1 is SGHVS and CDR2 is FNYEAQ in the germline V gene. The CDR3 reads CASSEGGSTDTQYF. The CDR3, as DNA: TGTGCCAGCAGCGAGGGGGGGAGCACAGATACGCAGTATTTT.

The rearrangement uses TRBV7-3 and TRBJ2-5; D gene unclear. The V end was cut by 2 bases, the J end by 5 bases, with 15 bases between. This CDR3 region has 15 residues. From germline, CDR1 is SGHTA and CDR2 FQGTGA. The CDR3 DNA is TGTGCCAGCAGCTTACTGTCCGGGCCCCAGGAGACCCAGTACTTC. Translated, it gives CASSLLSGPQETQYF. Using reference TRBV7-3 and TRBJ2-5 for the parts outside the CDR3, the full variable domain is GAGVSQTPSNKVTEKGKYVELRCDPISGHTALYWYRQSLGQGPEFLIYFQGTGAADDSGLPNDRFFAVRPEGSVSTLKIQRTERGDSAVYLCASSLLSGPQETQYFGPGTRLLVL.

A few counts support this clonotype. The V gene is TRBV5-1, the J gene TRBJ2-7, with 9 bases fitting TRBD2. Germline loops: CDR1 SGHRS, CDR2 YFSETQ. Trimming at V came to 0 bases and at J to 0 bases, leaving 4 bases not matched to a gene. The length of the CDR3 is 16 residues. CDR3 DNA: TGCGCCAGCAGCTTGGGGCCTAGCGGGGTCTCCTACGAGCAGTACTTC. It specifies CASSLGPSGVSYEQYF.

The J gene is TRBJ2-1, the V gene TRBV20-1; tentative D call: TRBD1 (5 bases). The V end was cut by 1 base, the J end by 0 bases, with 7 bases between. The CDR3 covers 14 residues. Germline loops: CDR1 DFQATT, CDR2 SNEGSKA (reference sequence). This CDR3 reads CSARVRGSYNEQFF. The CDR3 nucleotides read TGCAGTGCTAGAGTAAGGGGCTCCTACAATGAGCAGTTCTTC.

The rearrangement links TRBV4-1 to TRBJ2-2; D not resolved. The CDR3 extends over 15 amino acids. V lost 4 bases, J lost 2 bases, and 11 bases lay in between. CDR1 is MGHRA, CDR2 YSYEKL, per germline. In DNA, the CDR3 is TGCGCCAGCAGCCTACCGGGCCGTAACACCGGGGAGCTGTTTTTT. It encodes CASSLPGRNTGELFF.

There are a few counts of this clonotype. This chain connects TRBV5-4 to TRBJ1-1; TRBD1 is a possible D gene (5 bases). The CDR3 is 13 residues long. V was shortened by 4 bases and J by 11 bases, with 18 bases between the two germline ends. Germline V gene sequence: CDR1 SGHNT, CDR2 YYREEE (reference sequence). Here the CDR3 DNA reads TGTGCCAGCAGCCAAAAGCAGGGCCGGGGTGCTTTCTTT. It codes for CASSQKQGRGAFF.

This sequence joins TRBV15 and TRBJ2-2; no reliable D call. V was pared by 3 bases and J by 4 bases, with 0 bases between. The CDR3 has 11 amino acids. Germline-derived CDR1 and CDR2 are LNHNV and YYDKDF (reference sequence). The CDR3 DNA reads as TGTGCCACCAGCAGCACCGGGGAGCTGTTTTTT. This codes for CATSSTGELFF.

The chain couples TRBV9 to TRBJ2-3, with D perhaps TRBD1 or TRBD2 (5 bases each). The CDR3 is made up of 13 amino acids. Trimming took off 9 bases at V and 3 bases at J, with 14 bases between the two ends. The germline gives CDR1 SGDLS, CDR2 YYNGEE. CDR3 in DNA: TGTGCCACCGGGGCTGGTTCAACAGATACGCAGTATTTT. This translates into CATGAGSTDTQYF.

This clonotype was counted at least ten times. This chain uses TRBV7-2 with TRBJ2-5; D is uncertain. Germline V CDR1 and CDR2: SGHTA, FQGNSA. The CDR3 is made up of 14 amino acids. The CDR3 DNA follows: TGTGCGAGTTCACCCCCCGGACCTCAAGAGACCCAGTACTTC. This codes for CASSPPGPQETQYF. The full variable domain, rest sourced from reference TRBV7-2 and TRBJ2-5, is GAGVSQSPSNKVTEKGKDVELRCDPISGHTALYWYRQSLGQGLEFLIYFQGNSAPDKSGLPSDRFSAERTGGSVSTLTIQRTQQEDSAVYLCASSPPGPQETQYFGPGTRLLVL.

This clonotype has more than one count but fewer than ten. J is TRBJ2-1 and V is TRBV7-9, with D perhaps matching TRBD2 (6 bases). From germline, CDR1 is SEHNR and CDR2 FQNEAQ (reference sequence). The CDR3 runs 17 residues. V gave up 2 bases and J gave up 5 bases, with 19 bases separating them. The CDR3: CASSLLPGWEANNEQFF. The CDR3 coding sequence is TGTGCCAGCAGCTTACTCCCAGGCTGGGAGGCAAACAATGAGCAGTTCTTC. Together with reference TRBV7-9 and TRBJ2-1, the CDR3 gives the full variable domain: DTGVSQNPRHKITKRGQNVTFRCDPISEHNRLYWYRQTLGQGPEFLTYFQNEAQLEKSRLLSDRFSAERPKGSFSTLEIQRTEQGDSAMYLCASSLLPGWEANNEQFFGPGTRLTVL.

The rearrangement joins TRBV6-1 to TRBJ2-7, with a weak D call TRBD2 (5 bases). Germline V gene data show CDR1 as MNHNS and CDR2 as SASEGT. Trimming stripped 7 bases from V and 1 base from J, with 11 bases between. This CDR3 is 13 amino acids long. For the CDR3, the DNA is TGTGCCAGCAATCCGGGGTCTTCCTACGAGCAGTACTTC. Translation: CASNPGSSYEQYF.

This clonotype turned up a few times. The V and J genes are TRBV6-5 and TRBJ2-1; 9 nucleotides align to TRBD1. The germline CDR1 and CDR2 sequences are MNHEY and SVGAGI. There are 17 residues in the CDR3. The V and J ends lost 4 bases and 4 bases, in that order; junction bases with no gene match: 11. The CDR3 DNA sequence: TGTGCCAGCAGTTTGAGACTGGGACAGGGCCTATACAATGAGCAGTTCTTC. It is translated as CASSLRLGQGLYNEQFF.

This sequence joins TRBV7-2 and TRBJ2-4; TRBD1 aligns across 8 bases. Germline V lookup: CDR1 SGHTA, CDR2 FQGNSA. Trimming at V came to 4 bases and at J to 1 base, leaving 9 bases not matched to a gene. The CDR3 is 17 amino acids. CDR3 region: CASSSRTGRWAKNIQYF. CDR3 nucleotide sequence: TGTGCCAGCAGCTCTAGGACAGGGCGGTGGGCCAAAAACATTCAGTACTTC.

The chain carries TRBV27 and TRBJ2-1; 10 bases are a match to TRBD2. Per germline, CDR1 MNHEY and CDR2 SMNVEV (reference sequence). The CDR3 loop spans 15 amino acids. Trimming cost V 3 bases and J 9 bases; bases outside gene matches: 8. The CDR3 protein is CASSFPGLAMSEQFF. The CDR3 DNA reads TGTGCCAGCAGTTTCCCGGGACTAGCGATGTCTGAGCAGTTCTTC.